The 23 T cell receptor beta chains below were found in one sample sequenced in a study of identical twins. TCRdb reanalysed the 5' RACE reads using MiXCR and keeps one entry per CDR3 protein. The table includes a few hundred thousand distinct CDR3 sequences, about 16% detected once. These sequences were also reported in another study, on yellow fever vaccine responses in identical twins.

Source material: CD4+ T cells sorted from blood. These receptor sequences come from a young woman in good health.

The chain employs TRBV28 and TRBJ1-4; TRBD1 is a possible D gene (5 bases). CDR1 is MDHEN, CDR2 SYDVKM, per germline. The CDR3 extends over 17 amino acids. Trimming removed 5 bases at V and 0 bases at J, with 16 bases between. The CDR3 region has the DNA TGTGCCAGCAGTCCAATTGGGGGAGTTGCAACTAATGAAAAACTGTTTTTT. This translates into CASSPIGGVATNEKLFF. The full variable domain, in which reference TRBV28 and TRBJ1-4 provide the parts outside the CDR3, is DVKVTQSSRYLVKRTGEKVFLECVQDMDHENMFWYRQDPGLGLRLIYFSYDVKMKEKGDIPEGYSVSREKKERFSLILESASTNQTSMYLCASSPIGGVATNEKLFFGSGTQLSVL.

CDR3: CASSLDGGPNQPQHF. The CDR3 nucleotides are TGCGCCAGCAGCTTGGATGGCGGTCCCAATCAGCCCCAGCATTTT. The chain has TRBV5-1 and TRBJ1-5, with D hard to call. The V end was cut by 0 bases, the J end by 3 bases, with 10 bases between. The germline V gene has CDR1 SGHRS and CDR2 YFSETQ. CDR3 size: 15 residues.

In DNA form, the CDR3 reads TGCAGCGCGGACAGGGGGAGCACTGAAGCTTTCTTT. Its translation: CSADRGSTEAFF. This sequence joins TRBV29-1 and TRBJ1-1; 10 bases agree with TRBD1. The CDR3 is 12 amino acids. The ends lost 7 bases at V and 4 bases at J; junction bases unmatched: 3. CDR1 and CDR2 from the germline V gene are SQVTM and ANQGSEA.

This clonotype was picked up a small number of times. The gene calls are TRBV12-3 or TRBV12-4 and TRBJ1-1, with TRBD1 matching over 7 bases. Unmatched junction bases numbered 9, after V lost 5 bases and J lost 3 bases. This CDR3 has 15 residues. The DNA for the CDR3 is TGTGCCAGCAGTGCATACAGGGGATGGGACACTGAAGCTTTCTTT. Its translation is CASSAYRGWDTEAFF.

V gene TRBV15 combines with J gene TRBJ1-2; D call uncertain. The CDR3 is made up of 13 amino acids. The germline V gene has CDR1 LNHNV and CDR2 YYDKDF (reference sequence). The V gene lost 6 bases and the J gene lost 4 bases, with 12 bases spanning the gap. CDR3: CATRKTGAYGYTF. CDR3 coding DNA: TGTGCCACCAGAAAAACCGGCGCCTATGGCTACACCTTC. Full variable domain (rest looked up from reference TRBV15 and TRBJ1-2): DAMVIQNPRYQVTQFGKPVTLSCSQTLNHNVMYWYQQKSSQAPKLLFHYYDKDFNNEADTPDNFQSRRPNTSFCFLDIRSPGLGDTAMYLCATRKTGAYGYTFGSGTRLTVV.

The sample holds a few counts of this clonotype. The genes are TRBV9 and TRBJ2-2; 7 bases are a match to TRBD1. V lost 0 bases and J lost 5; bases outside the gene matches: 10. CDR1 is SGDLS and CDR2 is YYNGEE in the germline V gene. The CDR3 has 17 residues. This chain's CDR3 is CASSVGGDRVRTGELFF. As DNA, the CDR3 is TGTGCCAGCAGCGTAGGTGGCGACAGGGTTAGGACCGGGGAGCTGTTTTTT.

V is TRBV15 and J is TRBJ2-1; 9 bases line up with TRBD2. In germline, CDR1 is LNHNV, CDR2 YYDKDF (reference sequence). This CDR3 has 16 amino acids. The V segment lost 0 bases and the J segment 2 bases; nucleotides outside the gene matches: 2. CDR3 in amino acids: CATSRDSGGTYNEQFF. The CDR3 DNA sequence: TGTGCCACCAGCAGAGATAGCGGGGGAACCTACAATGAGCAGTTCTTC. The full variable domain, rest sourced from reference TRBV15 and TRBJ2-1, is DAMVIQNPRYQVTQFGKPVTLSCSQTLNHNVMYWYQQKSSQAPKLLFHYYDKDFNNEADTPDNFQSRRPNTSFCFLDIRSPGLGDTAMYLCATSRDSGGTYNEQFFGPGTRLTVL.

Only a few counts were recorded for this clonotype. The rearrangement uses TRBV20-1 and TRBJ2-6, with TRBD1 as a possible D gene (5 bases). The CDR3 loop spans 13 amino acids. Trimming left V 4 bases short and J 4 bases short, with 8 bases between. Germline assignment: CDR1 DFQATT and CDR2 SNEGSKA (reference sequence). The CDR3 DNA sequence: TGCAGTGCTACCCGGACAGGGGCCAACGTCCTGACTTTC. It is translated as CSATRTGANVLTF.

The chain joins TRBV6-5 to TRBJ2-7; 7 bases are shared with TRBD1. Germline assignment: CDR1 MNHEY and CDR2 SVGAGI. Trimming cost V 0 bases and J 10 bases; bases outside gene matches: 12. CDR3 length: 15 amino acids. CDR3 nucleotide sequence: TGTGCCAGCAGTTACTCTAGGGGGCGCGGGTCCCCCCAGTACGTC. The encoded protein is CASSYSRGRGSPQYV.

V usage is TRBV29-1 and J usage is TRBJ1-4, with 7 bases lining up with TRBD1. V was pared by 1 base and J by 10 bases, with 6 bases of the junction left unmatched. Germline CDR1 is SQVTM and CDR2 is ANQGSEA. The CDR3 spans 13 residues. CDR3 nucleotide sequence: TGCAGCGTTGAAGGGGACAGAGGCGGAAAACTGTTTTTT. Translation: CSVEGDRGGKLFF.

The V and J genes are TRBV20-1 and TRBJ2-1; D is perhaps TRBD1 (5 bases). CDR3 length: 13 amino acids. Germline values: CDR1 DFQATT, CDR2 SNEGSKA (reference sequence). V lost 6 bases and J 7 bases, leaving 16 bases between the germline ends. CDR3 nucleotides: TGCAGTGCGGGCCAGGGTATAAGGAATGAGCAGTTCTTC. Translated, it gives CSAGQGIRNEQFF.

The CDR3 DNA sequence: TGTGCCAGCAGTTCACCTCCCTGGGTCCCCCTAAGCTCTGGGGCCAACGTCCTGACTTTC. Encoded protein: CASSSPPWVPLSSGANVLTF. This chain connects TRBV28 to TRBJ2-6; D is unresolved. V was trimmed by 4 bases and J by 0 bases, leaving 22 bases between them. Germline-derived CDR1 and CDR2 are MDHEN and SYDVKM. CDR3 length: 20 amino acids.

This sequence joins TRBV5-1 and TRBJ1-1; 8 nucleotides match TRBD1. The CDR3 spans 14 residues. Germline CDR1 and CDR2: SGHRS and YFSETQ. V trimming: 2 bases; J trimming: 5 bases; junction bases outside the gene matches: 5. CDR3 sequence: CASSLDRGETEAFF. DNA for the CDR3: TGCGCCAGCAGCTTAGACAGGGGAGAGACTGAAGCTTTCTTT.

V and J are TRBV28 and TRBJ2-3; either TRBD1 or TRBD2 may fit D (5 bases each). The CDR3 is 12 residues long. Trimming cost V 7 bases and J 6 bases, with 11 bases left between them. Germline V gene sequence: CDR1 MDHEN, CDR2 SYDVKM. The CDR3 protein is CASTRDVDTQYF. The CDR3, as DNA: TGTGCCAGCACCCGGGACGTGGATACGCAGTATTTT.

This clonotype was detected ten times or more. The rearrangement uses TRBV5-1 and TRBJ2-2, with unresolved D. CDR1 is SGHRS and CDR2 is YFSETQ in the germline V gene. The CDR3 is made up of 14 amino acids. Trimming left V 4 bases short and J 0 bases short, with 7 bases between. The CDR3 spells CASSLTANTGELFF. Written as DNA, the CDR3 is TGCGCCAGCAGCCTGACGGCGAACACCGGGGAGCTGTTTTTT. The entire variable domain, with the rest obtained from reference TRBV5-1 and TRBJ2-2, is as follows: KAGVTQTPRYLIKTRGQQVTLSCSPISGHRSVSWYQQTPGQGLQFLFEYFSETQRNKGNFPGRFSGRQFSNSRSEMNVSTLELGDSALYLCASSLTANTGELFFGEGSRLTVL.

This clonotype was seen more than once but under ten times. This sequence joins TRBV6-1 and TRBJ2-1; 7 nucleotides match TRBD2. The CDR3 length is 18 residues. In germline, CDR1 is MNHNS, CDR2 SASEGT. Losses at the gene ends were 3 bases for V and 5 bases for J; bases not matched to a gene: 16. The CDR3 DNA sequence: TGTGCCAGCAGTGACCCTCTCATAGGGAGGGCAATTCACAATGAGCAGTTCTTC. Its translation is CASSDPLIGRAIHNEQFF.

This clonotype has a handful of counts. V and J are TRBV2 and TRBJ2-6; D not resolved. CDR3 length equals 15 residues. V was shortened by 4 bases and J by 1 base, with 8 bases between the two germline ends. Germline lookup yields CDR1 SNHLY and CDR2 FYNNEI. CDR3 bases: TGTGCCAGCAGTGTTCTCCGGTCTGGGGCCAACGTCCTGACTTTC. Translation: CASSVLRSGANVLTF.

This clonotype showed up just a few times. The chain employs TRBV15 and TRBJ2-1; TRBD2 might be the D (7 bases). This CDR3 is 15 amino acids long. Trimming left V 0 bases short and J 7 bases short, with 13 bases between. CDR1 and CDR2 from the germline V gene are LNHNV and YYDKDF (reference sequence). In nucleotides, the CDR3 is TGTGCCACCAGCAGAGATCAGGGGACTATGAATGAGCAGTTCTTC. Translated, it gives CATSRDQGTMNEQFF.

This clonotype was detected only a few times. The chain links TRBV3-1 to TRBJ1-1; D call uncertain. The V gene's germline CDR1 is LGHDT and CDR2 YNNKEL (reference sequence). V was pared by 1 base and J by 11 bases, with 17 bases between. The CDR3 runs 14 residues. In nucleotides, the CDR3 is TGTGCCAGCAGCCAAGGCCAGGTTGGGAGTAGTGCTTTCTTT. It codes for CASSQGQVGSSAFF.

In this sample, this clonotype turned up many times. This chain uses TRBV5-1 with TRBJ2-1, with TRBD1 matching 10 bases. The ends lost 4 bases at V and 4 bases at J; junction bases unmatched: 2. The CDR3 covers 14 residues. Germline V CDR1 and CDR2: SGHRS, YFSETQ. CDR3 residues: CASSPDRGYNEQFF. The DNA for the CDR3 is TGCGCCAGCAGCCCGGACAGGGGGTACAATGAGCAGTTCTTC.

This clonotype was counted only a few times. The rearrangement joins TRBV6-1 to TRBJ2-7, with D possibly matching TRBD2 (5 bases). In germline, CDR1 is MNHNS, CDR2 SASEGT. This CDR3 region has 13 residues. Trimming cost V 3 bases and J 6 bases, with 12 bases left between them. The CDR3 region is CASSDRTPPEQYV. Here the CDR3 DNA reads TGTGCCAGCAGTGATCGGACTCCGCCCGAGCAGTACGTC.

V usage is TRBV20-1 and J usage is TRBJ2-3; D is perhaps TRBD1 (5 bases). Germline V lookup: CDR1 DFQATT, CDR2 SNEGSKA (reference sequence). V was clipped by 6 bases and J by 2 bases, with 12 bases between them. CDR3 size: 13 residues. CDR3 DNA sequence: TGCAGTGCGGACACGGAGAACACAGATACGCAGTATTTT. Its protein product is CSADTENTDTQYF.

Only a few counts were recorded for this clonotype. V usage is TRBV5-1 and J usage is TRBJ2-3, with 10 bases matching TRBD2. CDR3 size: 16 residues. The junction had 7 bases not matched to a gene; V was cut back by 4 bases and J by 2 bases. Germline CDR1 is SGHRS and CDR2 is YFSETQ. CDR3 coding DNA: TGCGCCAGCAGCCGTAGGACTAGCGGAATCACAGATACGCAGTATTTT. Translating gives CASSRRTSGITDTQYF.